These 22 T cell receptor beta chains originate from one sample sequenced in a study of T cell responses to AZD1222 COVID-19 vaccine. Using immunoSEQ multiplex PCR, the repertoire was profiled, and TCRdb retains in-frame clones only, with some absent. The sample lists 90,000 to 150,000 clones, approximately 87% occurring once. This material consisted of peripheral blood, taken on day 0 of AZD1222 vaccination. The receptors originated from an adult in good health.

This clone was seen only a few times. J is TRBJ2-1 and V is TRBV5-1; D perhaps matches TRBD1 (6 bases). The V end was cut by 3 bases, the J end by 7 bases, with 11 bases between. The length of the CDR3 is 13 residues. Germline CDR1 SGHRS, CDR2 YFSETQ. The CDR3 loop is CASSSLQGNEQFF. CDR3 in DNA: TGCGCCAGCAGCTCGTTACAGGGTAATGAGCAGTTCTTC.

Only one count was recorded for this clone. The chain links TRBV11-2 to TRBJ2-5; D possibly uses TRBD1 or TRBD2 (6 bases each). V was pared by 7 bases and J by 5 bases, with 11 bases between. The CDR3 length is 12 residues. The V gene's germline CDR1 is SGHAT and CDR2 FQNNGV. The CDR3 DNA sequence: TGTGCCAGCACCGGGGGCGTTGAGACCCAGTACTTC. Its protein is CASTGGVETQYF. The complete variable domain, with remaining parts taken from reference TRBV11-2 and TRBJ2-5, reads EAGVAQSPRYKIIEKRQSVAFWCNPISGHATLYWYQQILGQGPKLLIQFQNNGVVDDSQLPKDRFSAERLKGVDSTLKIQPAKLEDSAVYLCASTGGVETQYFGPGTRLLVL.

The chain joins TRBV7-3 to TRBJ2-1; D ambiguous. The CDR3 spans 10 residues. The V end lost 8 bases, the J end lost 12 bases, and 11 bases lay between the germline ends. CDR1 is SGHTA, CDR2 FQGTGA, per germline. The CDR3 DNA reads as TGTGCCAGCTCTGAACTACTGCAGTTCTTC. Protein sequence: CASSELLQFF.

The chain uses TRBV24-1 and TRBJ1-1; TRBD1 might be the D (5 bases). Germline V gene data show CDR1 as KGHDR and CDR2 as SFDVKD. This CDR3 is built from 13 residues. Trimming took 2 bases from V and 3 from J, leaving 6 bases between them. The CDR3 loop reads CATSDWDYTEAFF. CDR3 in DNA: TGTGCCACCAGTGATTGGGACTACACTGAAGCTTTCTTT.

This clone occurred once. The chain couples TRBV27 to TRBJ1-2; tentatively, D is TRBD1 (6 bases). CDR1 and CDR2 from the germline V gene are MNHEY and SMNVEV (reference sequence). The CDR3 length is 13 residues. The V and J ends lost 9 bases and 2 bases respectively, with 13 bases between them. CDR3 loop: CASSSQGNYGYTF. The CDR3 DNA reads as TGTGCCAGTTCGTCCCAGGGGAACTATGGCTACACCTTC.

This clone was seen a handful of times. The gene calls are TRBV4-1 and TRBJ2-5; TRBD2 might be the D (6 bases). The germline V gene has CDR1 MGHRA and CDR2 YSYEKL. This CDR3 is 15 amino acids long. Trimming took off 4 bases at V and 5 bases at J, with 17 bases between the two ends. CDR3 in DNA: TGCGCCAGCAGCCCAACTGGAGGGTGGGGTGAGACCCAGTACTTC. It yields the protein CASSPTGGWGETQYF.

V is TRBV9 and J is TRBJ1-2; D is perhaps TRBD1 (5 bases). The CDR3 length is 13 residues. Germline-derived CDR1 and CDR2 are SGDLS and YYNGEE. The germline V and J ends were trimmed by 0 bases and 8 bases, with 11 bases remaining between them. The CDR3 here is CASSVGGALGYTF. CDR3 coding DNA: TGTGCCAGCAGCGTAGGTGGGGCGCTCGGCTACACCTTC.

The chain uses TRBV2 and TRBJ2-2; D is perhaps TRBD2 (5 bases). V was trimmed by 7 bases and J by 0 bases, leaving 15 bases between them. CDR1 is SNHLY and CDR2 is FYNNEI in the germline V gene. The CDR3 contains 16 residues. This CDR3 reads CASTQSGFANTGELFF. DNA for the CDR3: TGTGCCAGCACCCAAAGCGGATTCGCGAACACCGGGGAGCTGTTTTTT.

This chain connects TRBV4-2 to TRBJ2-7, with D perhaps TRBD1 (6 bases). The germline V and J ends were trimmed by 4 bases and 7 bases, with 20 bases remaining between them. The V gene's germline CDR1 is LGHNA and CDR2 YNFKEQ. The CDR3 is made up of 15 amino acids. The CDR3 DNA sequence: TGTGCCAGCAGCCCGGAAGCGCAGGGGCGAAGGGAGCAGTACTTC. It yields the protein CASSPEAQGRREQYF.

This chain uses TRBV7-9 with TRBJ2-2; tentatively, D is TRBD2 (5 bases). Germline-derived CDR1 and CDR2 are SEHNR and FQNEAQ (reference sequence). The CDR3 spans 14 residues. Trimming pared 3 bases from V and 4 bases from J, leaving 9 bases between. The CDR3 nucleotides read TGTGCCAGCAGCTTCACTCGGGGCACCGGGGAGCTGTTTTTT. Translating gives CASSFTRGTGELFF.

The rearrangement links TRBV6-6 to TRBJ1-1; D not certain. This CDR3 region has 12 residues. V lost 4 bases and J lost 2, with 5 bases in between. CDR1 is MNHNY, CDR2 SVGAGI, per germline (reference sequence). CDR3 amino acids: CASSFTNTEAFF. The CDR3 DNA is TGTGCCAGCAGTTTTACTAACACTGAAGCTTTCTTT.

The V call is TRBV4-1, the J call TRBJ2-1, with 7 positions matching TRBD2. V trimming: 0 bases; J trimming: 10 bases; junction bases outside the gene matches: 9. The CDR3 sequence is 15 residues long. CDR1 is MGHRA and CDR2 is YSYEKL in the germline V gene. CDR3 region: CASSQDTGGRNEQFF. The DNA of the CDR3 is TGCGCCAGCAGCCAAGACACGGGCGGGAGAAACGAGCAGTTCTTC.

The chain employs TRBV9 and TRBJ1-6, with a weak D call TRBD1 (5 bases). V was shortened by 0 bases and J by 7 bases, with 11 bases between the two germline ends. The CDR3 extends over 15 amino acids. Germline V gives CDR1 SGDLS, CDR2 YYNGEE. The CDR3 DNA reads TGTGCCAGCAGCGTAGACCAGGGATCCAATTCACCCCTCCACTTT. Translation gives CASSVDQGSNSPLHF.

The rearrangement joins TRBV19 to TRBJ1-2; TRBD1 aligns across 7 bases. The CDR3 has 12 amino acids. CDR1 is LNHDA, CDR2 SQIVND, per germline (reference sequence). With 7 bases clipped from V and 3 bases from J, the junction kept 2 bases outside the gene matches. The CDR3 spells CASMDRYYGYTF. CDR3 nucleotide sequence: TGTGCCAGTATGGACAGGTACTATGGCTACACCTTC.

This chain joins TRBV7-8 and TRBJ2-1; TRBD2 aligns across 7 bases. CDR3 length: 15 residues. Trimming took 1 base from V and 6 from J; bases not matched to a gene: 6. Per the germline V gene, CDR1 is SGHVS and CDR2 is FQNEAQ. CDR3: CASSLVVRTSNEQFF. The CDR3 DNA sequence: TGTGCCAGCAGCTTAGTCGTTAGGACTAGCAATGAGCAGTTCTTC.

CDR3 sequence reads: CASSPSRETQYF. The CDR3 nucleotides are TGTGCCAGCAGCCCTTCCCGGGAGACCCAGTACTTC. The J gene is TRBJ2-5, the V gene TRBV7-2; no firm D call. This CDR3 contains 12 residues. The germline V gene encodes CDR1 SGHTA and CDR2 FQGNSA. V was pared by 5 bases and J by 5 bases, with 9 bases between.

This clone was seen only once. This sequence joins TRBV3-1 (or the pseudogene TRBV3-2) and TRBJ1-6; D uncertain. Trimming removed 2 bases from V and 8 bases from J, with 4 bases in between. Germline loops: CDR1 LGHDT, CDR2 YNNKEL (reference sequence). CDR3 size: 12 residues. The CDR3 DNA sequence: TGTGCCAGCAGCCAACGGGATTCACCCCTCCACTTT. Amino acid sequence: CASSQRDSPLHF.

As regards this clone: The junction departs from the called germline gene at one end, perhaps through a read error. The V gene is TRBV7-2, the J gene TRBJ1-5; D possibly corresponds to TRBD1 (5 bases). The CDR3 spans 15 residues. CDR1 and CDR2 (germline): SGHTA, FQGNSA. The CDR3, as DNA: TGTGCCAGCACCCAGGGAGGGACCGGCAATGAGCCCCAGCATTTT. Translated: CASTQGGTGNEPQHF.

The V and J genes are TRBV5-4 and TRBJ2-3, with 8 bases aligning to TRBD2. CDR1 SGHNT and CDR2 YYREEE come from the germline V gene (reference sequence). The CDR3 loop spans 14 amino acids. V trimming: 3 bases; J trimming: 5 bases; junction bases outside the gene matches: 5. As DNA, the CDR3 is TGTGCCAGCAGCTCCGGGGGGGGGAAAGATACGCAGTATTTT. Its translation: CASSSGGGKDTQYF.

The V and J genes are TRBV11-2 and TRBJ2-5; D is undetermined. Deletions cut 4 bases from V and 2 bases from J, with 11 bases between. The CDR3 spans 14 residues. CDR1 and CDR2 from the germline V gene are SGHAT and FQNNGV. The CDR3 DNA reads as TGTGCCAGCAGCTCCTCACCTCAACAAGAGACCCAGTACTTC. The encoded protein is CASSSSPQQETQYF.

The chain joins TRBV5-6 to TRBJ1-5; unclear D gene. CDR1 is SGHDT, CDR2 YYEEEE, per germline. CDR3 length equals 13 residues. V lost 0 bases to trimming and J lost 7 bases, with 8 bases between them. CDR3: CASSLAGNQPQHF. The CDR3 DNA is TGTGCCAGCAGCTTGGCGGGGAACCAGCCCCAGCATTTT.

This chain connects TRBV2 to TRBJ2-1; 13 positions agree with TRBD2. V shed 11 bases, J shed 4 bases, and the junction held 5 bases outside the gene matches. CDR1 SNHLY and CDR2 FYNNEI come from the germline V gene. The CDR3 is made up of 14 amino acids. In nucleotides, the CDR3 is TGTGCCGGTCAGGGACTAGCGGGGTACAATGAGCAGTTCTTC. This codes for CAGQGLAGYNEQFF.